Each of the 21 T cell receptor beta chains below was sequenced from the same sample in a study of chemoradiotherapy in HPV16-positive cancers. Clones were sequenced by immunoSEQ multiplex PCR, and TCRdb holds only the in-frame ones, with some missing. Here the sample spans some 950 clones, just under 90% being singletons. Sequenced here: tumor tissue, sampled from a patient who underwent chemoradiotherapy. These receptors came from a human donor with HPV-associated anogenital cancer.

The V gene is TRBV5-1, the J gene TRBJ2-3; the match to TRBD1 covers 7 bases. This CDR3 has 15 amino acids. The V segment lost 4 bases and the J segment 4 bases; nucleotides outside the gene matches: 9. The V gene's germline CDR1 is SGHRS and CDR2 YFSETQ. This chain's CDR3 is CASSPDRSGPDTQYF. CDR3 in DNA: TGCGCCAGCAGCCCGGACAGGTCAGGCCCAGATACGCAGTATTTT.

The table lists this clone with a count of one. The genes are TRBV15 and TRBJ2-1, with a tentative D call TRBD2 (7 bases). Between the trimmed V and J ends, which lost 2 bases and 10 bases, there was a span of 27 bases. The CDR3 is 18 residues long. Per the germline V gene, CDR1 is LNHNV and CDR2 is YYDKDF (reference sequence). This CDR3 is CATSRTITLLARGVEQFF. The DNA for the CDR3 is TGTGCCACCAGCAGAACCATCACTTTACTAGCGAGGGGGGTAGAGCAGTTCTTC. Together with reference TRBV15 and TRBJ2-1, the CDR3 gives the full variable domain: DAMVIQNPRYQVTQFGKPVTLSCSQTLNHNVMYWYQQKSSQAPKLLFHYYDKDFNNEADTPDNFQSRRPNTSFCFLDIRSPGLGDTAMYLCATSRTITLLARGVEQFFGPGTRLTVL.

The V gene is TRBV9, the J gene TRBJ2-2; 8 bases agree with TRBD1. Germline trimming cut 0 bases from V and 3 bases from J; bases unmatched to any gene: 1. Germline loops: CDR1 SGDLS, CDR2 YYNGEE. The CDR3 has 15 amino acids. The CDR3 DNA reads TGTGCCAGCAGCGTAGACAGGGGGGACACCGGGGAGCTGTTTTTT. As protein: CASSVDRGDTGELFF.

V and J are TRBV7-8 and TRBJ2-1; 13 bases agree with TRBD2. Trimming took 3 bases from V and 9 from J; bases not matched to a gene: 2. Germline CDR1 reads SGHVS; CDR2 reads FQNEAQ. The length of the CDR3 is 14 residues. CDR3 sequence (DNA): TGTGCCAGCAGCTTGGGACTAGCGGGAACTGAGCAGTTCTTC. Protein product: CASSLGLAGTEQFF.

This clone occurred a few times. The genes are TRBV6-1 and TRBJ2-5, with 14 positions matching TRBD2. CDR1 MNHNS and CDR2 SASEGT come from the germline V gene. This CDR3 is built from 15 residues. With 6 bases clipped from V and 5 bases from J, the junction kept 5 bases outside the gene matches. DNA of the CDR3: TGTGCCAGCAGCCGACTAGCGGGAGGGCCGGAGACCCAGTACTTC. Residues: CASSRLAGGPETQYF.

The V and J genes are TRBV20-1 and TRBJ2-3, with D maybe TRBD1 (5 bases). Germline-derived CDR1 and CDR2 are DFQATT and SNEGSKA (reference sequence). Trimming left V 6 bases short and J 7 bases short, with 11 bases between. The CDR3 covers 11 residues. The CDR3 region is CSAQTENTQYF. The CDR3 nucleotides are TGCAGTGCCCAGACAGAAAATACGCAGTATTTT.

The V call is TRBV19, the J call TRBJ2-5; D unresolved. The CDR3 is 14 amino acids. Trimming pared 2 bases from V and 1 base from J, leaving 8 bases between. Germline-derived CDR1 and CDR2 are LNHDA and SQIVND (reference sequence). CDR3 sequence (DNA): TGTGCCAGTAGTATAACGGATTCCCAAGAGACCCAGTACTTC. This gives the protein CASSITDSQETQYF.

The chain carries TRBV4-1 and TRBJ2-7; 8 bases map to TRBD1. There are 15 residues in the CDR3. Germline lookup yields CDR1 MGHRA and CDR2 YSYEKL. With 2 bases clipped from V and 2 bases from J, the junction kept 5 bases outside the gene matches. The CDR3 nucleotides are TGCGCCAGCAGCCAAAGGACAGGGCAAACCTACGAGCAGTACTTC. Translated, it gives CASSQRTGQTYEQYF.

This chain connects TRBV2 to TRBJ2-3, with unresolved D. This CDR3 has 14 residues. V was clipped by 4 bases and J by 0 bases, with 8 bases between them. Germline assignment: CDR1 SNHLY and CDR2 FYNNEI. Here the CDR3 reads CASSAVDSTDTQYF. CDR3 coding DNA: TGTGCCAGCAGTGCCGTGGATAGCACAGATACGCAGTATTTT.

This sequence joins TRBV6-1 and TRBJ2-7, with 7 bases matching TRBD2. V shed 4 bases, J shed 6 bases, and the junction held 3 bases outside the gene matches. There are 12 residues in the CDR3. The V gene's germline CDR1 is MNHNS and CDR2 SASEGT. CDR3 in DNA: TGTGCCAGCAGTGGGGAGGGCTTCGAGCAGTACTTC. This sequence encodes CASSGEGFEQYF.

This clone was seen just once. The rearrangement joins TRBV15 to TRBJ2-3; D is unresolved. Trimming stripped 2 bases from V and 6 bases from J, with 15 bases between. Looked up from germline, CDR1 is LNHNV and CDR2 is YYDKDF (reference sequence). The CDR3 sequence is 15 residues long. The DNA of the CDR3 is TGTGCCACCAGCAGATCTGCGGACCCGGACGATACGCAGTATTTT. This codes for CATSRSADPDDTQYF. Supplemented by reference TRBV15 and TRBJ2-3, the full variable domain reads DAMVIQNPRYQVTQFGKPVTLSCSQTLNHNVMYWYQQKSSQAPKLLFHYYDKDFNNEADTPDNFQSRRPNTSFCFLDIRSPGLGDTAMYLCATSRSADPDDTQYFGPGTRLTVL.

This clone was seen just once. V gene TRBV4-1 combines with J gene TRBJ2-5, with 10 bases matching TRBD2. From germline, CDR1 is MGHRA and CDR2 YSYEKL. The CDR3 has 16 amino acids. The J segment lost 5 bases and the V segment lost 2 bases, leaving 8 bases of the junction unmatched. The CDR3 region has the DNA TGCGCCAGCAGCCAACCCGGGACTAGCGTAGCCGAGACCCAGTACTTC. Protein: CASSQPGTSVAETQYF.

This clone came up once. The chain couples TRBV5-4 to TRBJ2-3; 8 nucleotides agree with TRBD1. V dropped 1 base and J dropped 8; count of bases not matched to a gene: 9. The germline V gene encodes CDR1 SGHNT and CDR2 YYREEE (reference sequence). The CDR3 length is 15 residues. CDR3 loop: CASSLPGQEQATQYF. The DNA of the CDR3 is TGTGCCAGCAGCTTGCCGGGACAGGAGCAGGCTACGCAGTATTTT.

This clone showed up just once. The rearrangement joins TRBV20-1 to TRBJ2-5; maybe TRBD2 (5 bases). This CDR3 region has 11 residues. V shed 6 bases and J shed 5 bases, with 10 bases lying between them. The germline V gene has CDR1 DFQATT and CDR2 SNEGSKA (reference sequence). In nucleotides, the CDR3 is TGCAGTGCCTTCGGGAAGGAGACCCAGTACTTC. Its protein is CSAFGKETQYF.

J is TRBJ2-2 and V is TRBV10-3; 8 nucleotides agree with TRBD2. This CDR3 contains 15 residues. Germline-derived CDR1 and CDR2 are ENHRY and SYGVKD. Trimming removed 7 bases from V and 4 bases from J; junction bases left unmatched: 8. The CDR3 here is CAIITGLAGTGELFF. The CDR3 DNA reads as TGTGCCATCATTACGGGGCTAGCGGGCACCGGGGAGCTGTTTTTT.

This chain joins TRBV5-5 and TRBJ2-7; the D gene is possibly TRBD1 (5 bases). This CDR3 region has 14 residues. Germline CDR1 reads SGHKS; CDR2 reads YYEKEE (reference sequence). The V end lost 4 bases, the J end lost 2 bases, and 13 bases lay between the germline ends. The CDR3 loop is CASSLWTSTYEQYF. The CDR3 bases are TGTGCCAGCAGCCTCTGGACATCGACCTACGAGCAGTACTTC. The full variable domain, with the rest looked up from reference TRBV5-5 and TRBJ2-7, is DAGVTQSPTHLIKTRGQQVTLRCSPISGHKSVSWYQQVLGQGPQFIFQYYEKEERGRGNFPDRFSARQFPNYSSELNVNALLLGDSALYLCASSLWTSTYEQYFGPGTRLTVT.

The V gene is TRBV11-3, the J gene TRBJ2-5, with D possibly matching TRBD2 (5 bases). CDR3 length: 16 amino acids. Germline V gene lookup returns CDR1 SGHNT and CDR2 YENEEA. V lost 1 base, J lost 5 bases, and 17 bases lay in between. The CDR3 sequence: CASSLGTGSGAETQYF. CDR3 coding DNA: TGTGCCAGCAGCTTAGGGACTGGCTCAGGAGCTGAGACCCAGTACTTC.

The chain couples TRBV27 to TRBJ2-7; TRBD1 is a possible D gene (6 bases). V was shortened by 5 bases and J by 2 bases, with 13 bases between the two germline ends. CDR1 and CDR2 from the germline V gene are MNHEY and SMNVEV (reference sequence). The CDR3 is 14 residues long. CDR3 coding DNA: TGTGCCAGCAGTCCGGGACAAACGACCTACGAGCAGTACTTC. Translating it yields CASSPGQTTYEQYF.

There are a few counts of this clone. This chain uses TRBV5-6 with TRBJ1-1; D uncertain. The germline V gene has CDR1 SGHDT and CDR2 YYEEEE. V lost 1 base and J lost 1, with 17 bases in between. The CDR3 is 17 amino acids. The CDR3 region has the DNA TGTGCCAGCAGCTTGAGACGAGGAAGAGCAGCGAACACTGAAGCTTTCTTT. Translated, it gives CASSLRRGRAANTEAFF.

The CDR3 DNA reads as TGCGCCAGCAGCTTGGACCGACAAAGGGGGACTAGCGGGGCCGGTGAGCAGTTCTTC. It is translated as CASSLDRQRGTSGAGEQFF. The genes are TRBV5-1 and TRBJ2-1, with TRBD2 identical over 13 bases. V shed 0 bases, J shed 9 bases, and the junction held 15 bases outside the gene matches. CDR1 and CDR2 (germline): SGHRS, YFSETQ. The CDR3 is 19 amino acids.

The chain couples TRBV27 to TRBJ2-3, with D tentatively TRBD1 (5 bases). Trimming cost V 2 bases and J 5 bases, with 14 bases left between them. The germline CDR1 and CDR2 sequences are MNHEY and SMNVEV (reference sequence). CDR3 length: 15 residues. CDR3 DNA sequence: TGTGCCAGCAGTTTAGGGGCATCTGGTAGAGATACGCAGTATTTT. It specifies CASSLGASGRDTQYF.